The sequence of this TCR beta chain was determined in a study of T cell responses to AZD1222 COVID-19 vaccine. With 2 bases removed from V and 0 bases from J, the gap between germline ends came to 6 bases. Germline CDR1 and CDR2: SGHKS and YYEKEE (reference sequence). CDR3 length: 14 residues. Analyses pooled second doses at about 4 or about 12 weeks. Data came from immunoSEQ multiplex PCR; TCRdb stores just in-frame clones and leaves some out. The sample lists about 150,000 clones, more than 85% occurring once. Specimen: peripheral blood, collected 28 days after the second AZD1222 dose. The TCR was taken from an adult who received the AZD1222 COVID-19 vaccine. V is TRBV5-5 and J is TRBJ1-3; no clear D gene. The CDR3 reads CASSLWGSGNTIYF. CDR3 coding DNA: TGTGCCAGCAGCTTATGGGGCTCTGGAAACACCATATATTTT. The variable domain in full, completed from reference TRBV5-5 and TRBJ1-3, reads DAGVTQSPTHLIKTRGQQVTLRCSPISGHKSVSWYQQVLGQGPQFIFQYYEKEERGRGNFPDRFSARQFPNYSSELNVNALLLGDSALYLCASSLWGSGNTIYFGEGSWLTVV.